What follows are 9 T cell receptor beta chains derived from one specimen sequenced in a study of shared clonotypes between healthy human individuals. Data came from immunoSEQ multiplex PCR; TCRdb stores just in-frame clones and leaves some out. Among nearly 750,000 clones listed, approximately 77% were seen once. Sequenced: memory CD4+ T cells sorted from blood. Subset reported: CD45RA-negative fraction. These receptors were collected from a woman between 25 and 40 years old in good health.

In this sample, this clone turned up many times. This chain connects TRBV19 to TRBJ2-5; a possible D gene is TRBD1 (5 bases). Between the trimmed V and J ends, which lost 1 base and 3 bases, there was a span of 9 bases. This CDR3 is 14 amino acids long. Germline assignment: CDR1 LNHDA and CDR2 SQIVND (reference sequence). CDR3 nucleotides: TGTGCCAGTAGTATAGCAGGGTATGAAGAGACCCAGTACTTC. This gives the protein CASSIAGYEETQYF.

The rearrangement uses TRBV27 and TRBJ2-3, with 8 bases identical to TRBD2. V trimming: 3 bases; J trimming: 0 bases; junction bases outside the gene matches: 5. The CDR3 is 16 amino acids. Germline CDR1 MNHEY, CDR2 SMNVEV (reference sequence). CDR3 nucleotides: TGTGCCAGCAGTTTTTATGTAGCGGGGAGCACAGATACGCAGTATTTT. Its translation is CASSFYVAGSTDTQYF.

In its sample, this clone was seen many times. J is TRBJ2-6 and V is TRBV19; 8 nucleotides match TRBD1. The V and J ends lost 6 bases and 1 base, in that order; junction bases with no gene match: 8. The CDR3 is 17 residues long. Germline V gene data show CDR1 as LNHDA and CDR2 as SQIVND (reference sequence). The CDR3 loop is CASSRQGPSSGANVLTF. The CDR3 nucleotides read TGTGCCAGTAGCCGACAGGGGCCATCATCTGGGGCCAACGTCCTGACTTTC.

The rearrangement uses TRBV9 and TRBJ2-3, with 12 bases fitting TRBD2. CDR3 length: 16 residues. In germline, CDR1 is SGDLS, CDR2 YYNGEE. Unmatched junction bases numbered 4, after V lost 0 bases and J lost 5 bases. The DNA of the CDR3 is TGTGCCAGCAGCGTAGGGGCTAGCGGGAGGGGAGATACGCAGTATTTT. Translated: CASSVGASGRGDTQYF.

The rearrangement uses TRBV7-9 and TRBJ2-2; the match to TRBD2 covers 8 bases. This CDR3 contains 15 residues. J gave up 6 bases and V 4 bases, and 7 bases lay outside the gene matches. Germline CDR1 SEHNR, CDR2 FQNEAQ (reference sequence). The CDR3 sequence is CASSSWTSQAGELFF. CDR3 coding DNA: TGTGCCAGCAGCTCGTGGACTAGCCAGGCCGGGGAGCTGTTTTTT.

V gene TRBV5-1 combines with J gene TRBJ1-4; TRBD1 aligns across 7 bases. The CDR3 spans 15 residues. Germline V CDR1 and CDR2: SGHRS, YFSETQ. The V and J ends lost 3 bases and 0 bases, in that order; junction bases with no gene match: 2. DNA of the CDR3: TGCGCCAGCAGCTGGGGACAGACAACTAATGAAAAACTGTTTTTT. Its translation is CASSWGQTTNEKLFF. Together with reference TRBV5-1 and TRBJ1-4, the CDR3 gives the full variable domain: KAGVTQTPRYLIKTRGQQVTLSCSPISGHRSVSWYQQTPGQGLQFLFEYFSETQRNKGNFPGRFSGRQFSNSRSEMNVSTLELGDSALYLCASSWGQTTNEKLFFGSGTQLSVL.

V usage is TRBV27 and J usage is TRBJ1-2; possibly TRBD1 for D (6 bases). The V end was cut by 1 base, the J end by 7 bases, with 10 bases between. Germline assignment: CDR1 MNHEY and CDR2 SMNVEV (reference sequence). CDR3 length: 13 residues. This chain's CDR3 is CASSLLGGGGYTF. The CDR3 nucleotides read TGTGCCAGCAGTTTATTAGGGGGTGGTGGCTACACCTTC.

This clone has just a few counts. A far larger clone is only one base removed, so a read error is likely. CDR3 DNA sequence: TGTGCCAGCAGTGACAGCTACGAGCAGTACTTC. Its protein is CASSDSYEQYF. This chain connects TRBV2 to TRBJ2-7; D is unresolved. Germline CDR1 reads SNHLY; CDR2 reads FYNNEI. CDR3 length: 11 amino acids. V lost 3 bases and J 3 bases, leaving 3 bases between the germline ends.

V is TRBV9 and J is TRBJ2-7, with 13 bases aligning to TRBD2. Looked up from germline, CDR1 is SGDLS and CDR2 is YYNGEE. With V trimmed by 4 bases and J by 3 bases, 16 bases remained unmatched. This CDR3 spans 19 amino acids. DNA for the CDR3: TGTGCCAGCAGCTTGGGAGTAGGAGGACTAGCGGGAGATGGCTACGAGCAGTACTTC. Amino acids: CASSLGVGGLAGDGYEQYF.